This TCR beta chain is drawn from a study of radiation and T cells in renal cell carcinoma. In germline, CDR1 is SGHTA, CDR2 FQGNSA. This CDR3 contains 17 residues. J was trimmed by 4 bases and V by 7 bases; bases with no gene match: 13. A word on this clone: The antigen remains unidentified.

Produced via immunoSEQ multiplex PCR; TCRdb's table is partial and in-frame only. The sample carries under 20,000 clones, approximately 60% recorded once. Study-level results: Dominant CDR3 motifs occupied more repertoire in irradiated than control tumors. Top 100 clonotypes averaged about 50% in irradiated versus around 45% in nephrectomy-only tumors. From baseline, blood top tumor clonotypes peaked at 2 weeks post-radiation.

Treatment here: 15 Gy SBRT to primary tumor, nephrectomy 4 weeks later. This TCR was sampled from a woman aged 70 to 79 with renal cell carcinoma. The chain carries TRBV7-2 and TRBJ1-1; 12 bases match TRBD1. The source was tumor tissue, collected from a patient whose treatment included radiotherapy and nephrectomy. DNA for the CDR3: TGTGCCAGCACCTCCGGGACAGGGGGCGTCAGGGCCACTGAAGCTTTCTTT. As protein: CASTSGTGGVRATEAFF.